Listed below are T cell receptor beta chains from one sample, sequenced in a study of technical replicates of blood from a few donors. Sequenced by immunoSEQ multiplex PCR; TCRdb stores in-frame clones only, minus some. This table has some 60,000 clones, roughly 89% appearing once. The material sequenced was PBMCs. These TCRs come from a human donor in good health. Some clones in this sample may be carry-over from other donors' samples. The CDR3 runs from the conserved cysteine through the conserved F or W. The D gene is left open where the match is weak. A row's size may be missing; if present it is once, few, many or a size class.

abundance	d_gene	v_gene	j_gene	CDR3nt	CDR3aa
-	-	TRBV2	TRBJ1-1	TGTGCCAGCAGTGTGACGGGAAACACTGAAGCTTTCTTT	CASSVTGNTEAFF
-	TRBD2	TRBV7-2	TRBJ2-3	TGTGCCAGCAGCTTAGTCCTAGCGGCCACAGATACGCAGTATTTT	CASSLVLAATDTQYF
-	-	TRBV7-2	TRBJ2-2	TGTGCCAGCAGCGCAGGGTGGGGACTTCACACCGGGGAGCTGTTTTTT	CASSAGWGLHTGELFF
-	-	TRBV7-2	TRBJ2-7	TGTGCCAGCAGCTTAGCGCCTAGCAGCTACGAGCAGTACTTC	CASSLAPSSYEQYF
-	-	TRBV7-8	TRBJ2-6	TGTGCCAGCAGCTTAGGTAGATCTGGGGCCAACGTCCTGACTTTC	CASSLGRSGANVLTF
-	-	TRBV7-2	TRBJ1-5	TGTGCCAGCAGCTCCAGAGCGAGTAGCAATCAGCCCCAGCATTTT	CASSSRASSNQPQHF
-	-	TRBV7-8	TRBJ1-3	TGTGCCAGCACCCCTAGGGGAGGGGGCTCTGGAAACACCATATATTTT	CASTPRGGGSGNTIYF
-	TRBD1	TRBV7-3	TRBJ2-7	TGTGCCAGCAGCGGGCGGACAGGGTTTTTTGGCGAGCAGTACTTC	CASSGRTGFFGEQYF
once	-	TRBV30	TRBJ2-1	TGTGCCTGGAGTCGGAGTAGGATCGGCAATGAGCAGTTCTTC	CAWSRSRIGNEQFF
-	TRBD2	TRBV6-5	TRBJ2-2	TGTGCCAGCAGTTACGCTAGCGGGAACACCGGGGAGCTGTTTTTT	CASSYASGNTGELFF
once	TRBD1	TRBV7-6	TRBJ2-1	TGTGCCAGCAGCTCTCGACAGGGGGTGTACAATGAGCAGTTCTTC	CASSSRQGVYNEQFF
-	TRBD2	TRBV13	TRBJ2-7	TGTGCCAGCAGCTTAACGACGCAGCTGATTGGGGGGACTAGCGGGATCTACGAGCAGTACTTC	CASSLTTQLIGGTSGIYEQYF
-	-	TRBV7-2	TRBJ2-3	TGTGCCAGCAGCTCCCCATCTCTAGCACGCACAGATACGCAGTATTTT	CASSSPSLARTDTQYF
-	TRBD2	TRBV9	TRBJ2-5	TGTGCCAGCCAGCGGGGGCTAGCAGGAGAGACCCAGTACTTC	CASQRGLAGETQYF
-	-	TRBV27	TRBJ2-1	TGTGCCAGCAGCCCTCGCGGGCCCAATGAGCAGTTCTTC	CASSPRGPNEQFF
-	-	TRBV5-6	TRBJ2-5	TGTGCCAGCAGCTCACAGGGACGGGGAGAGACCCAGTACTTC	CASSSQGRGETQYF
-	TRBD1	TRBV19	TRBJ2-1	TGTGCCAGTAGTAACATACAGGGGAAGTCCTACAATGAGCAGTTCTTC	CASSNIQGKSYNEQFF
-	-	TRBV4-1	TRBJ1-2	TGCGCCAGCAGCCAAAAGGGGCAGGTAGTAGGCAACTATGGCTACACCTTC	CASSQKGQVVGNYGYTF
-	-	TRBV30	TRBJ1-3	TGTGCCTGGAGTTATGAGTCTGGAAACACCATATATTTT	CAWSYESGNTIYF
-	TRBD2	TRBV5-1	TRBJ2-5	TGCGCCAGCAGCCCAATGACTAGCGGAGGGGTAGAGACCCAGTACTTC	CASSPMTSGGVETQYF
-	-	TRBV7-9	TRBJ1-2	TGTGCCAGCAGCCCATCGCGGGGGCTGGAGGGTGGCTACACCTTC	CASSPSRGLEGGYTF
-	-	TRBV2	TRBJ1-4	TGTGCCAGCAGCGGAGGTGGCGCGGGTGAAAAACTGTTTTTT	CASSGGGAGEKLFF
-	TRBD2	TRBV7-8	TRBJ2-7	TGTGCCAGCAGCCCGGGACTAGCGGGGGGGCCGAAGCCCTACGAGCAGTACTTC	CASSPGLAGGPKPYEQYF
-	-	TRBV4-2	TRBJ1-2	TGTGCCAGCAGCGTCGGCCCAGGGGCTGACTATGGCTACACCTTC	CASSVGPGADYGYTF
-	-	TRBV11-2	TRBJ1-4	TGTGCCAGCAGGGGGGAGGGTAGCGAAAAACTGTTTTTT	CASRGEGSEKLFF
-	-	TRBV18	TRBJ2-7	TGTGCCAGCTCACCACCGTATTCGGGGTTAGAGCAGTACTTC	CASSPPYSGLEQYF
-	-	TRBV25-1	TRBJ1-6	TGTGCCAGCTCCGCCCAGGGTAATTCACCCCTCCACTTT	CASSAQGNSPLHF
-	-	TRBV4-3	TRBJ1-6	TGCGCCAGCAGCCGAGCAGCGGAGATAAATAATTCACCCCTCCACTTT	CASSRAAEINNSPLHF
-	TRBD1	TRBV7-9	TRBJ2-5	TGTGCCAGCAGCTTATCGGGACAGGCCAAAGAGACCCAGTACTTC	CASSLSGQAKETQYF
-	-	TRBV9	TRBJ2-7	TGTGCCAGCAGCGAGGGGCTAGCGCTAGGCGAGCAGTACTTC	CASSEGLALGEQYF
-	-	TRBV5-8	TRBJ2-5	TGTGCCAGCAGCTTAACAGGGACACGGGGGACCCAGTACTTC	CASSLTGTRGTQYF
-	-	TRBV7-9	TRBJ1-2	TGTGCCAGCAGTGACGGACTGGCTAACTATGGCTACACCTTC	CASSDGLANYGYTF
-	-	TRBV11-2	TRBJ2-1	TGTGCCAGCAGCCCCCGGACAACTGACAATGAGCAGTTCTTC	CASSPRTTDNEQFF
-	TRBD1	TRBV7-9	TRBJ2-3	TGTGCCAGCAGCTTAGGACAGGGGTCAGATACGCAGTATTTT	CASSLGQGSDTQYF
-	TRBD1	TRBV7-2	TRBJ1-6	TGTGCCAGCAGCTCAGGACAGGCCTATTCACCCCTCCACTTT	CASSSGQAYSPLHF
-	TRBD1	TRBV6-1	TRBJ2-5	TGTGCCAGCAGCACAGGGGGGTCACAAGAGACCCAGTACTTC	CASSTGGSQETQYF
few	TRBD1	TRBV5-4	TRBJ2-7	TGTGCCAGCAGCTGGGACAGAGATTACGAGCAGTACTTC	CASSWDRDYEQYF
-	-	TRBV28	TRBJ2-7	TGTGCCAGCAGACCGTCCCTCGGACAGCGCTACGAGCAGTACTTC	CASRPSLGQRYEQYF
-	TRBD2	TRBV9	TRBJ2-7	TGTGCCAGCAGCGTAGGAGGGACTAGCTCCTACGAGCAGTACTTC	CASSVGGTSSYEQYF
-	-	TRBV14	TRBJ2-5	TGTGCCAGCAGCCAAGACGCGGGCGGGGGCCCTCAAGAGACCCAGTACTTC	CASSQDAGGGPQETQYF
-	TRBD1	TRBV7-3	TRBJ1-6	TGTGCCAGCAGCTTAGGGACAGTCAATTCACCCCTCCACTTT	CASSLGTVNSPLHF
-	TRBD2	TRBV2	TRBJ2-2	TGTGCCAGCAGGGGAGCGGGGCGGAACACCGGGGAGCTGTTTTTT	CASRGAGRNTGELFF
-	TRBD2	TRBV29-1	TRBJ2-3	TGCAGCACAAGGACTAGCGGGACGGAGAGGGATACGCAGTATTTT	CSTRTSGTERDTQYF
-	-	TRBV2	TRBJ2-7	TGTGCCGTAAGGGGGTCCTTCTTCGGCGAGCAGTACTTC	CAVRGSFFGEQYF
few	-	TRBV27	TRBJ1-1	TGTGCCAGCACCTCCCTCCCTGACAGTATGAACACTGAAGCTTTCTTT	CASTSLPDSMNTEAFF
-	-	TRBV2	TRBJ2-1	TGTGCCAGCAGAGGGGGAGGGTCCTTTAATGAGCAGTTCTTC	CASRGGGSFNEQFF
-	TRBD2	TRBV5-1	TRBJ2-5	TGCGCCAGCAGCTTGAAGCTAGCGGGGGGGCAAACGGTAGAGACCCAGTACTTC	CASSLKLAGGQTVETQYF
-	-	TRBV29-1	TRBJ2-7	TGCAGCGTTTCCGACAGGGCGGGGGAGCAGTACTTC	CSVSDRAGEQYF
-	TRBD2	TRBV7-9	TRBJ2-5	TGTGCCAGCAGCTTTAAAATGGCGGCTAGCGGTAGCCAAGAGACCCAGTACTTC	CASSFKMAASGSQETQYF
few	TRBD1	TRBV9	TRBJ2-1	TGTGCCAGCAGCCCCAAGGACAGGGGGCGCGACAATGAGCAGTTCTTC	CASSPKDRGRDNEQFF
-	-	TRBV15	TRBJ2-6	TGTGCCACCAGCAGCGCTCGGGACTCTGGGGCCAACGTCCTGACTTTC	CATSSARDSGANVLTF
-	-	TRBV7-8	TRBJ1-2	TGTGCCAGCTCGCCCCAACAAAACTATGGCTACACCTTC	CASSPQQNYGYTF
-	TRBD2	TRBV7-3	TRBJ2-3	TGTGCCAGCAGCTTAAGGCCTAGCGGGGGCACAGATACGCAGTATTTT	CASSLRPSGGTDTQYF
-	-	TRBV6-5	TRBJ1-3	TGTGCCAGCAGTTATGAGGCAGAACCTTCTGGAAACACCATATATTTT	CASSYEAEPSGNTIYF
-	TRBD1	TRBV11-2	TRBJ2-7	TGTGCCAGCAGCCCCTCACCTGGGCAGGGGGCGATCAATCCGAACTTC	CASSPSPGQGAINPNF